Below, one T cell receptor (beta chain) is given with its context. V shed 2 bases and J shed 4 bases, with 7 bases lying between them. CDR1 is SGHKS, CDR2 YYEKEE, per germline (reference sequence). The CDR3 runs 13 residues. Measured with immunoSEQ multiplex PCR; TCRdb has only the in-frame clones, and not every one. The data show 55,000 to 80,000 clones, with almost 85% seen just once and roughly 7.9% held by the top ten. This entry is derived from a study of OX40 agonist ivuxolimab in advanced cancers. Study background: Prior checkpoint blockade (anti-PD-1, anti-PD-L1 or anti-CTLA-4) was permitted; approximately 44% had it.

The J gene is TRBJ1-3, the V gene TRBV5-5, with D tentatively TRBD1 (5 bases). The sample in question was CD4+ or CD8+ T cells sorted from blood, obtained in a trial of the OX40 agonist ivuxolimab. This clonotype was obtained from an adult with an advanced solid tumor such as melanoma, head and neck, liver or kidney cancer. This CDR3 reads CASSFWGGNTIYF. Here the CDR3 DNA reads TGTGCCAGCAGCTTTTGGGGCGGAAACACCATATATTTT.